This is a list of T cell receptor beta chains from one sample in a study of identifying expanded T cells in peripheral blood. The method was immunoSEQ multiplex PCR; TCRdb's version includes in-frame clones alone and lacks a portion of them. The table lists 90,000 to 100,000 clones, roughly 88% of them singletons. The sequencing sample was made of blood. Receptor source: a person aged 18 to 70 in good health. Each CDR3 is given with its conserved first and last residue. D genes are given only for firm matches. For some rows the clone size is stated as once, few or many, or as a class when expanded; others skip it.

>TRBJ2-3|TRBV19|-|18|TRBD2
CASTSTHGLAGGTDTQYF
TGTGCCAGTACCTCCACCCATGGCCTAGCGGGAGGCACAGATACGCAGTATTTT
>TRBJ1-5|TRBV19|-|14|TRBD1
CASSKTGGNQPQHF
TGTGCCAGTAGTAAGACAGGGGGCAATCAGCCCCAGCATTTT
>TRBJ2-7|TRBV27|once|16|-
CASSLIVGDARYEQYF
TGTGCCAGCAGTTTAATAGTTGGGGACGCGCGCTACGAGCAGTACTTC
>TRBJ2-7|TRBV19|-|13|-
CASSRTASYEQYF
TGTGCCAGTAGTAGGACAGCCTCCTACGAGCAGTACTTC
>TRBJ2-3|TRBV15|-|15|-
CATSREWGGTDTQYF
TGTGCCACCAGCAGAGAGTGGGGGGGCACAGATACGCAGTATTTT
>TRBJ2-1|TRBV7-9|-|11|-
CAFGVFNEQFF
TGTGCCTTTGGGGTCTTCAATGAGCAGTTCTTC
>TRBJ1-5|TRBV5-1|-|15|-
CASSLGTGFGQPQHF
TGCGCCAGCAGCTTGGGAACAGGGTTCGGACAGCCCCAGCATTTT
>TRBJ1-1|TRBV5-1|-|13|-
CASSFGGPTEAFF
TGCGCCAGCAGCTTCGGGGGGCCCACTGAAGCTTTCTTT
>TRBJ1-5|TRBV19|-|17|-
CASSSRQLRPSNQPQHF
TGTGCCAGTAGTTCAAGACAGCTTAGGCCTTCTAATCAGCCCCAGCATTTT
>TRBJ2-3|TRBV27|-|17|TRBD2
CASSLSGASGRADTQYF
TGTGCCAGCAGTTTATCTGGGGCTAGCGGGAGGGCAGATACGCAGTATTTT
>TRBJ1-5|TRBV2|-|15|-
CASSKDTNSNQPQHF
TGTGCCAGCAGCAAGGACACAAATAGCAATCAGCCCCAGCATTTT
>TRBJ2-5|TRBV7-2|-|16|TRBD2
CASSLTSGTVQETQYF
TGTGCCAGCAGCCTGACTAGCGGAACAGTCCAAGAGACCCAGTACTTC
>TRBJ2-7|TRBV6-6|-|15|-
CASSQANRPPNEQYF
TGTGCCAGCAGTCAGGCGAACAGACCCCCCAACGAGCAGTACTTC
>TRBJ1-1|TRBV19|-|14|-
CASSTGQWDTEAFF
TGTGCCAGTAGTACCGGACAGTGGGACACTGAAGCTTTCTTT
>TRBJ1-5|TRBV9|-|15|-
CASSVAGLSNQPQHF
TGTGCCAGCAGCGTAGCGGGACTTAGCAATCAGCCCCAGCATTTT
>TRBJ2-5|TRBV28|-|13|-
CASIQGRKGTQYF
TGTGCCAGCATCCAGGGTCGTAAAGGGACCCAGTACTTC
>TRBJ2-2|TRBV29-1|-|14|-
CSVAPRTNTGELFF
TGCAGCGTTGCCCCCAGGACGAACACCGGGGAGCTGTTTTTT
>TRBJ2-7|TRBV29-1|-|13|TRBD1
CSVETGSSYEQYF
TGCAGCGTTGAGACAGGGAGCTCCTACGAGCAGTACTTC
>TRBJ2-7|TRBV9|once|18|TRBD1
CASSVAGELGQGAYEQYF
TGTGCCAGCAGCGTAGCTGGAGAATTGGGACAGGGGGCCTACGAGCAGTACTTC